This TCR beta chain derives from a study of CD8+ T cells in alopecia areata. Study-wide points: Expanded CD8+ clones among the top 100, as well as scalp clonality, were significantly decreased by tofacitinib.

RNA was isolated and reverse transcribed to cDNA, the sequencing template. TCRdb's copy holds only in-frame clones and misses some; the assay was immunoSEQ multiplex PCR. Among 200,000 to 250,000 clones, around three fifths were seen once, and the ten largest hold 4% to 5%. As for this clone: Antigen: not known.

This sample's treatment: oral pan-JAK inhibitor, 5-10 mg twice daily. In alopecia areata patients, both lesional scalp punch biopsies and peripheral blood were collected. The CDR3 runs 14 residues. V was shortened by 3 bases and J by 9 bases, with 17 bases between the two germline ends. Per germline, CDR1 SEHNR and CDR2 FQNEAQ (reference sequence). The input for sequencing was CD4+ T cells sorted from blood, taken at week 4, from a patient treated with tofacitinib. The V gene is TRBV7-9, the J gene TRBJ1-2; no reliable D call. This TCR was sampled from a human donor with alopecia areata. DNA for the CDR3: TGTGCCAGCAGCTTGTTAGGCCCCTTGAAGAGCTACACCTTC. Protein product: CASSLLGPLKSYTF.